These T cell receptor beta chains were read from a single sample in a study of blood T cell repertoires in COVID-19. Profiling relied on immunoSEQ multiplex PCR, and the TCRdb table lists in-frame clones only, not all of them. The repertoire has around 180,000 clones, approximately 87% of them found once; the top ten carry roughly 18%. Sample: peripheral blood. These TCRs come from a person aged 65 to 79 with COVID-19, enrolled during active disease. The CDR3 runs from the conserved cysteine through the conserved F or W. A D gene is named only where the DNA matches it firmly. Clone size is shown for a subset of rows, as once, few, many or a class of expanded clone.

>.|TRBV5-4|TRBJ1-6|.
CASSSSAGTENSPLHF
TGTGCCAGCAGCTCGTCCGCCGGGACTGAGAATTCACCCCTCCACTTT
>.|TRBV5-4|TRBJ1-2|.
CASSEVQGYGYTF
TGTGCCAGCAGCGAAGTACAGGGCTATGGCTACACCTTC
>TRBD1|TRBV3-1/TRBV3-2|TRBJ1-6|.
CASSHTRTGASPLHF
TGTGCCAGCAGCCATACTAGGACAGGGGCTTCACCCCTCCACTTT
>.|TRBV15|TRBJ1-5|.
CATSRDLQPQHF
TGTGCCACCAGCAGAGATCTTCAGCCCCAGCATTTT
>TRBD1|TRBV5-4|TRBJ2-1|.
CASSQTRQGPQSEQFF
TGTGCCAGCAGCCAAACGCGACAGGGCCCCCAGTCTGAGCAGTTCTTC
>TRBD1|TRBV5-4|TRBJ1-4|.
CASSQDRGREKLFF
TGTGCCAGCAGCCAGGACAGGGGGCGTGAAAAACTGTTTTTT
>.|TRBV6-2/TRBV6-3|TRBJ2-2|.
CASSYSVHRSITGELFF
TGTGCCAGCAGTTACTCCGTACACCGATCCATCACCGGGGAGCTGTTTTTT
>.|TRBV11-2|TRBJ2-7|.
CASSLDLTFDEQYF
TGTGCCAGCAGCTTAGATCTTACTTTCGACGAGCAGTACTTC
>TRBD1|TRBV10-1|TRBJ2-7|.
CASRNPGQGVWEQYF
TGCGCCAGCAGAAACCCGGGACAGGGGGTGTGGGAGCAGTACTTC
>TRBD1|TRBV27|TRBJ2-2|.
CASSLRWILTGDTGELFF
TGTGCCAGCAGTTTGAGGTGGATATTGACAGGGGATACCGGGGAGCTGTTTTTT
>TRBD1|TRBV28|TRBJ2-6|.
CASSRQGSGANVLTF
TGTGCCAGCAGTCGACAGGGTTCTGGGGCCAACGTCCTGACTTTC
>TRBD1|TRBV27|TRBJ2-2|.
CASGLWTGRSTGELFF
TGTGCCAGCGGCCTATGGACAGGAAGGAGCACCGGGGAGCTGTTTTTT
>TRBD1|TRBV23-1|TRBJ2-7|.
CASRTQPPGGLTYEQYF
TGCGCCAGCAGAACGCAGCCCCCAGGGGGCCTAACCTACGAGCAGTACTTC
>TRBD1|TRBV6-5|TRBJ1-5|.
CASLGQGQNQPQHF
TGTGCCAGCCTCGGACAGGGACAAAATCAGCCCCAGCATTTT
>TRBD1|TRBV3-1/TRBV3-2|TRBJ2-7|once
CASSPGTGVEQYF
TGTGCCAGCAGTCCCGGGACAGGGGTCGAGCAGTACTTC
>.|TRBV29-1|TRBJ1-3|.
CSVGSTGEAIYF
TGCAGCGTCGGGTCCACGGGGGAAGCCATATATTTT
>TRBD1|TRBV9|TRBJ2-2|.
CASSVRTGMNTGELFF
TGTGCCAGCAGCGTCCGGACAGGGATGAACACCGGGGAGCTGTTTTTT
>.|TRBV11-1|TRBJ2-7|.
CASSTTRTTNYEQYF
TGTGCCAGCAGCACGACCCGGACAACCAACTACGAGCAGTACTTC
>.|TRBV10-3|TRBJ2-5|.
CASSWANEETQYF
TGTGCCTCGTCCTGGGCCAATGAAGAGACCCAGTACTTC
>.|TRBV2|TRBJ2-7|once
CASSESVSYEQYF
TGTGCCAGCAGTGAATCAGTCTCCTACGAGCAGTACTTC
>.|TRBV7-6|TRBJ2-7|few
CASSLGHRDYEQYF
TGTGCCAGCAGCTTAGGCCACAGGGACTACGAGCAGTACTTC